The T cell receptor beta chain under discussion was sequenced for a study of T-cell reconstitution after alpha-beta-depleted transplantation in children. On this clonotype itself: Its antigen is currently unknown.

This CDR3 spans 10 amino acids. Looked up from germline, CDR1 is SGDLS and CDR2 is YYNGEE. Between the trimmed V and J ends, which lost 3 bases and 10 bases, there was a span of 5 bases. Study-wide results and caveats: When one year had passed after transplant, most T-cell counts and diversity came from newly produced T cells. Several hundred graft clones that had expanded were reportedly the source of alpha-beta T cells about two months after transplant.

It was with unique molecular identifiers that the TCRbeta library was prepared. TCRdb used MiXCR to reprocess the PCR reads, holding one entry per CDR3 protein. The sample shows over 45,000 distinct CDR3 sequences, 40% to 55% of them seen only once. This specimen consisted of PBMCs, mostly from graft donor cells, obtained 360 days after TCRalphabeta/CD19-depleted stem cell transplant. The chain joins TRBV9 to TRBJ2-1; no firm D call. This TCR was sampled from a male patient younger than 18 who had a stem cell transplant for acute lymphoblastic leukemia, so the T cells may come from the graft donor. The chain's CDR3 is CASSGTEQFF. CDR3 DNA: TGTGCCAGCAGCGGGACCGAGCAGTTCTTC.